These 16 T cell receptor beta chains originate from one sample sequenced in a study of vaccination effects on CD4 cells after COVID-19. Generated by immunoSEQ multiplex PCR, the TCRdb table keeps only in-frame clones and is missing some. The sample contains 66,000 or so clones, around 74% of which appear only once. CD4+ T cells were isolated after about nine days of culture. All study participants received two doses of BNT162b2 or mRNA-1273 vaccine. These receptors are not linked to any known antigen. Sequences were derived from CD4+ T cells from PBMCs cultured without peptide, sampled after COVID-19 vaccination. These receptors all come from a human donor who received a COVID-19 vaccine.

The gene calls are TRBV7-2 and TRBJ2-4, with a possible D match to TRBD2 (5 bases). This CDR3 spans 13 amino acids. V dropped 3 bases and J dropped 8 bases, with 11 bases sitting between them. Looked up from germline, CDR1 is SGHTA and CDR2 is FQGNSA. Here the CDR3 DNA reads TGTGCCAGCAGCTTGAGGGAAGGATACATTCAGTACTTC. Translating it yields CASSLREGYIQYF. Looking up the rest from reference TRBV7-2 and TRBJ2-4 gives the full variable domain: GAGVSQSPSNKVTEKGKDVELRCDPISGHTALYWYRQSLGQGLEFLIYFQGNSAPDKSGLPSDRFSAERTGGSVSTLTIQRTQQEDSAVYLCASSLREGYIQYFGAGTRLSVL.

The chain couples TRBV6-5 to TRBJ1-2; the D is unclear. CDR1 MNHEY and CDR2 SVGAGI come from the germline V gene. This CDR3 spans 13 amino acids. The V end was cut by 6 bases, the J end by 0 bases, with 8 bases between. The CDR3 DNA is TGTGCCAGCAGGAGGAGTCCTAACTATGGCTACACCTTC. It specifies CASRRSPNYGYTF.

The chain couples TRBV5-8 to TRBJ2-1; TRBD2 matches 11 bases. The CDR3 has 13 amino acids. Germline CDR1 SGHTS, CDR2 YDEGEE. The V and J ends lost 7 bases and 6 bases, in that order; junction bases with no gene match: 3. CDR3 in DNA: TGTGCCAGCCCGGGACTAGCGGTCAATGAGCAGTTCTTC. It encodes CASPGLAVNEQFF.

This clone is a singleton in its sample. The chain is built from TRBV4-1 and TRBJ2-2; the D gene is possibly TRBD2 (7 bases). The CDR3 has 17 residues. The germline CDR1 and CDR2 sequences are MGHRA and YSYEKL. The V gene lost 4 bases and the J gene lost 3 bases, with 18 bases spanning the gap. The CDR3 bases are TGCGCCAGCAGCCCAGGGGCGGCAGCGGGGTACACCGGGGAGCTGTTTTTT. This gives the protein CASSPGAAAGYTGELFF.

The chain employs TRBV28 and TRBJ1-2; D might be TRBD1 (5 bases). Germline CDR1 and CDR2: MDHEN and SYDVKM. Trimming stripped 1 base from V and 0 bases from J, with 9 bases between. The CDR3 contains 15 residues. The CDR3 protein is CASSLLGRANYGYTF. DNA of the CDR3: TGTGCCAGCAGTTTATTAGGCAGGGCTAACTATGGCTACACCTTC.

This clone came up once. The V gene is TRBV19, the J gene TRBJ2-4; D might be TRBD1 or TRBD2, each matching 5 bases. The CDR3 spans 15 residues. V was pared by 5 bases and J by 1 base, with 12 bases between. Germline V gene sequence: CDR1 LNHDA, CDR2 SQIVND (reference sequence). CDR3 nucleotide sequence: TGTGCCAGTAGTTGGGGGATGATGGCCAAAAACATTCAGTACTTC. Its translation: CASSWGMMAKNIQYF.

This chain joins TRBV3-1 (or the pseudogene TRBV3-2) and TRBJ2-1; TRBD2 matches 7 bases. The V gene end was trimmed by 4 bases and the J gene end by 6 bases; junction bases not matched to a gene: 6. The CDR3 totals 14 residues. In germline, CDR1 is LGHDT, CDR2 YNNKEL (reference sequence). The CDR3 sequence is CASSPRLAGNEQFF. Here the CDR3 DNA reads TGTGCCAGCAGCCCAAGACTAGCAGGCAATGAGCAGTTCTTC.

The chain couples TRBV27 to TRBJ2-5, with 7 bases aligning to TRBD2. With V trimmed by 5 bases and J by 2 bases, 8 bases remained unmatched. The CDR3 consists of 15 residues. Per the germline V gene, CDR1 is MNHEY and CDR2 is SMNVEV (reference sequence). For the CDR3, the DNA is TGTGCCAGCAGTCGGACTCCCGGGGGGCAAGAGACCCAGTACTTC. Its protein is CASSRTPGGQETQYF.

The CDR3 coding sequence is TGTGCCAGCAGCGTAGATGGGGGGGGTGGTTGGCAGTTCTTC. This codes for CASSVDGGGGWQFF. The genes are TRBV9 and TRBJ2-1; TRBD2 aligns across 7 bases. Germline CDR1 is SGDLS and CDR2 is YYNGEE. V lost 0 bases to trimming and J lost 12 bases; unmatched junction nucleotides: 9. The CDR3 contains 14 residues. Drawing the rest from reference TRBV9 and TRBJ2-1, the complete variable domain is DSGVTQTPKHLITATGQRVTLRCSPRSGDLSVYWYQQSLDQGLQFLIQYYNGEERAKGNILERFSAQQFPDLHSELNLSSLELGDSALYFCASSVDGGGGWQFFGPGTRLTVL.

This chain links TRBV29-1 with TRBJ1-1; possible D gene TRBD1, 5 bases. This CDR3 region has 15 residues. Germline CDR1 reads SQVTM; CDR2 reads ANQGSEA. V was pared by 7 bases and J by 3 bases, with 21 bases between. The CDR3 DNA sequence: TGCAGCGGCAACAGACCAGGGACGAGGCACACTGAAGCTTTCTTT. It specifies CSGNRPGTRHTEAFF.

This rearrangement joins TRBV6-5 to TRBJ2-3; D gene ambiguous. V was cut by 8 bases and J by 5 bases, with 8 bases left in between. Germline V gives CDR1 MNHEY, CDR2 SVGAGI. CDR3 size: 11 residues. CDR3 in amino acids: CASHGRDTQYF. The CDR3 region has the DNA TGTGCCAGCCATGGTAGAGATACGCAGTATTTT.

J is TRBJ1-5 and V is TRBV5-8; TRBD1 matches at 8 bases. The CDR3 consists of 12 residues. Germline CDR1 and CDR2: SGHTS and YDEGEE. J lost 7 bases, V lost 6 bases, and 3 bases had no gene match. Here the CDR3 DNA reads TGTGCCAGCAACCGACAGGGGCAGCCCCAGCATTTT. Amino acid sequence: CASNRQGQPQHF.

V gene TRBV5-1 combines with J gene TRBJ2-7, with 9 bases matching TRBD1. The CDR3 contains 15 residues. Germline assignment: CDR1 SGHRS and CDR2 YFSETQ. After removal of 0 bases from V and 5 bases from J, the junction contained 6 bases not matched to a gene. The CDR3 loop reads CASSLDGTGLNEQYV. The CDR3 DNA reads TGCGCCAGCAGCTTGGACGGGACAGGGCTAAACGAGCAGTACGTC.

This clone appeared a single time. The chain is built from TRBV29-1 and TRBJ2-1; possible D gene TRBD1, 6 bases. Germline CDR1 is SQVTM and CDR2 is ANQGSEA. This CDR3 is built from 16 residues. V shed 2 bases and J shed 2 bases, with 16 bases lying between them. This CDR3 reads CSVENLWTATYNEQFF. The CDR3 DNA reads TGCAGCGTTGAAAATCTGTGGACAGCAACCTACAATGAGCAGTTCTTC.

The chain has TRBV12-3 or TRBV12-4 and TRBJ1-2, with TRBD1 as a possible D gene (6 bases). The V end was cut by 3 bases, the J end by 8 bases, with 10 bases between. The CDR3 length is 12 residues. CDR3 DNA: TGTGCCAGCAGTTTTCAGGGGTGGGGCTACACCTTC. It translates to CASSFQGWGYTF.

The chain is built from TRBV28 and TRBJ1-2, with 9 bases that match TRBD1. CDR1 is MDHEN, CDR2 SYDVKM, per germline. The CDR3 runs to 15 residues. The V segment lost 6 bases and the J segment 2 bases; nucleotides outside the gene matches: 7. CDR3 DNA sequence: TGTGCCAGCAGCGGTACCGGGACAGGGAACTATGGCTACACCTTC. It specifies CASSGTGTGNYGYTF.